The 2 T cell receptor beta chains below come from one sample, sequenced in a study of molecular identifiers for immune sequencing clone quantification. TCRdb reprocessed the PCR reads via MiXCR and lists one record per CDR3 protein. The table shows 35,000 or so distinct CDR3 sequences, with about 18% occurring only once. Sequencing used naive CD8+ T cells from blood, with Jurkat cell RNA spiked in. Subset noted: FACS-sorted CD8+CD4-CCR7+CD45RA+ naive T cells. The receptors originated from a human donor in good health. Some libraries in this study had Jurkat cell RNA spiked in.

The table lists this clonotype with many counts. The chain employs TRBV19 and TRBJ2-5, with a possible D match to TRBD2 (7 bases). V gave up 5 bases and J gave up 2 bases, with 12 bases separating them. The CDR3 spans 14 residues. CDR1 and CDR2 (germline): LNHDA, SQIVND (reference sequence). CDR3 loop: CASSLRGLQETQYF. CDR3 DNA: TGTGCCAGTAGTTTGCGGGGGCTACAAGAGACCCAGTACTTC.

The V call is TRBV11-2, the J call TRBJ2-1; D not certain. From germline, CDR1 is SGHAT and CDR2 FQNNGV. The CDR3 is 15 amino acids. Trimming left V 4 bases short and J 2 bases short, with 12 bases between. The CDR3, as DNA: TGTGCCAGCAGCTACGAGATTCCCGCCTACAATGAGCAGTTCTTC. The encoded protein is CASSYEIPAYNEQFF. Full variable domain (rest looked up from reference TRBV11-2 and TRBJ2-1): EAGVAQSPRYKIIEKRQSVAFWCNPISGHATLYWYQQILGQGPKLLIQFQNNGVVDDSQLPKDRFSAERLKGVDSTLKIQPAKLEDSAVYLCASSYEIPAYNEQFFGPGTRLTVL.